The 8 T cell receptor beta chains presented below share a single source sample, sequenced in a study of shared clonotypes between healthy human individuals. The data were produced by immunoSEQ multiplex PCR, yet TCRdb's version contains in-frame clones alone and is incomplete. The sample includes around 1.4 million clones, 97% to 99% of them seen just once. Sequenced input: naive CD4+ T cells sorted from blood. Described subset: CD45RA+ positively selected. These receptors came from a man younger than 45 in good health.

The chain has TRBV5-4 and TRBJ2-5; D is unresolved. Trimming shortened V by 5 bases and J by 5 bases, and 16 bases separated the two germline ends. Germline-derived CDR1 and CDR2 are SGHNT and YYREEE (reference sequence). The CDR3 loop spans 14 amino acids. CDR3 region: CASSPARAQETQYF. CDR3 nucleotides: TGTGCCAGCAGTCCGGCAAGGGCTCAGGAGACCCAGTACTTC.

The gene calls are TRBV14 and TRBJ2-3; tentatively, D is TRBD2 (6 bases). Trimming pared 2 bases from V and 4 bases from J, leaving 19 bases between. The germline V gene encodes CDR1 SGHDN and CDR2 FVKESK. This CDR3 has 17 residues. CDR3 nucleotides: TGTGCCAGCAGCCAATTGGAGACTAGGATAAGCGCAGATACGCAGTATTTT. It yields the protein CASSQLETRISADTQYF. Full variable domain (remainder filled in from reference TRBV14 and TRBJ2-3): EAGVTQFPSHSVIEKGQTVTLRCDPISGHDNLYWYRRVMGKEIKFLLHFVKESKQDESGMPNNRFLAERTGGTYSTLKVQPAELEDSGVYFCASSQLETRISADTQYFGPGTRLTVL.

This chain links TRBV2 with TRBJ1-1; a possible D gene is TRBD1 (5 bases). The CDR3 extends over 14 amino acids. Trimming took 6 bases from V and 2 from J, leaving 13 bases between them. Germline loops: CDR1 SNHLY, CDR2 FYNNEI. The CDR3 region is CASSPTATNTEAFF. The CDR3 DNA sequence: TGTGCCAGCAGCCCGACAGCTACAAACACTGAAGCTTTCTTT.

V is TRBV4-1 and J is TRBJ2-2, with 10 bases identical to TRBD1. The germline V gene has CDR1 MGHRA and CDR2 YSYEKL. With V trimmed by 4 bases and J by 7 bases, 12 bases remained unmatched. The CDR3 has 17 amino acids. The CDR3 DNA reads TGCGCCAGCAGCCGAGGAGACCGCGGGACAGGGGACGGGGAGCTGTTTTTT. It codes for CASSRGDRGTGDGELFF.

V usage is TRBV7-6 and J usage is TRBJ1-1; D ambiguous. Germline V gene sequence: CDR1 SGHVS, CDR2 FNYEAQ. Trimming left V 1 base short and J 1 base short, with 4 bases between. The CDR3 has 13 residues. As DNA, the CDR3 is TGTGCCAGCAGCTTAGTCGGGAACACTGAAGCTTTCTTT. It is translated as CASSLVGNTEAFF.

The rearrangement uses TRBV11-2 and TRBJ2-7, with D tentatively TRBD1 (5 bases). Trimming left V 3 bases short and J 1 base short, with 16 bases between. CDR3 length: 16 amino acids. CDR1 and CDR2 (germline): SGHAT, FQNNGV. The DNA of the CDR3 is TGTGCCAGCAGCTTGAGTAGGGGCGGAGTTTCCTACGAGCAGTACTTC. Translation: CASSLSRGGVSYEQYF. Complete variable domain (other parts from reference TRBV11-2 and TRBJ2-7): EAGVAQSPRYKIIEKRQSVAFWCNPISGHATLYWYQQILGQGPKLLIQFQNNGVVDDSQLPKDRFSAERLKGVDSTLKIQPAKLEDSAVYLCASSLSRGGVSYEQYFGPGTRLTVT.

The chain has TRBV5-1 and TRBJ1-1; no clear D. CDR3 length: 14 amino acids. Germline loops: CDR1 SGHRS, CDR2 YFSETQ. Between the trimmed V and J ends, which lost 4 bases and 2 bases, there was a span of 12 bases. DNA of the CDR3: TGCGCCAGCAGCACAAACACAGTTAACACTGAAGCTTTCTTT. It is translated as CASSTNTVNTEAFF.

CDR3 sequence (DNA): TGTGCCAGCAGTCGATCTGGCGGGAGCGGACTCGAGCAGTACTTC. Encoded protein: CASSRSGGSGLEQYF. The chain combines TRBV25-1 with TRBJ2-7; 7 nucleotides line up with TRBD2. With 5 bases clipped from V and 6 bases from J, the junction kept 13 bases outside the gene matches. Germline V gene lookup returns CDR1 MGHDK and CDR2 SYGVNS. CDR3 size: 15 residues.